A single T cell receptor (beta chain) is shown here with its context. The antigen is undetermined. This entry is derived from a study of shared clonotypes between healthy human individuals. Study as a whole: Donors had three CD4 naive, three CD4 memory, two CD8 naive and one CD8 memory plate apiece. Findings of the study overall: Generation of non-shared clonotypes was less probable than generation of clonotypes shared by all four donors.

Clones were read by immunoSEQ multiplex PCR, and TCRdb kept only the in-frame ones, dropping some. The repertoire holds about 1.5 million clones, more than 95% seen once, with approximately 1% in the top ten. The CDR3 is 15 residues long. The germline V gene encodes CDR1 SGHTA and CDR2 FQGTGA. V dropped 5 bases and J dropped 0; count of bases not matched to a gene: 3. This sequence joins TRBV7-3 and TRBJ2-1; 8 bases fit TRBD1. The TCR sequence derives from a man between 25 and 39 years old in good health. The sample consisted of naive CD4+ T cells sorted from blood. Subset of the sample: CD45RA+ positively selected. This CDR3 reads CASSPDRGSYNEQFF. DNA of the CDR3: TGTGCCAGCAGCCCCGACAGGGGCTCCTACAATGAGCAGTTCTTC.